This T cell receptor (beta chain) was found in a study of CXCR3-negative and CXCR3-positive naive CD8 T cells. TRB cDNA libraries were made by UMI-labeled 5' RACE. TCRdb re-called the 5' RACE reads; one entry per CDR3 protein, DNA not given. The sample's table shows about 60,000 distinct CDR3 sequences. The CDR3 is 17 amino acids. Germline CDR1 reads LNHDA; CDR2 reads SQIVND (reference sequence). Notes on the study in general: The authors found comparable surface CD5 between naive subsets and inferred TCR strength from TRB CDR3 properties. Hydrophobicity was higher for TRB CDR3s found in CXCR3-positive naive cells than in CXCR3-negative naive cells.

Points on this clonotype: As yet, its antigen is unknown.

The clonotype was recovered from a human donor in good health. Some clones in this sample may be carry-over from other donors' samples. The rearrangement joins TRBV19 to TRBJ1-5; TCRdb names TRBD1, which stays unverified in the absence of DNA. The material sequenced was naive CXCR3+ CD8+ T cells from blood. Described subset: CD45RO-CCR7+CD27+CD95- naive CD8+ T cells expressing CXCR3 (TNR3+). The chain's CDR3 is CASRQGFGQGADQPQHF.